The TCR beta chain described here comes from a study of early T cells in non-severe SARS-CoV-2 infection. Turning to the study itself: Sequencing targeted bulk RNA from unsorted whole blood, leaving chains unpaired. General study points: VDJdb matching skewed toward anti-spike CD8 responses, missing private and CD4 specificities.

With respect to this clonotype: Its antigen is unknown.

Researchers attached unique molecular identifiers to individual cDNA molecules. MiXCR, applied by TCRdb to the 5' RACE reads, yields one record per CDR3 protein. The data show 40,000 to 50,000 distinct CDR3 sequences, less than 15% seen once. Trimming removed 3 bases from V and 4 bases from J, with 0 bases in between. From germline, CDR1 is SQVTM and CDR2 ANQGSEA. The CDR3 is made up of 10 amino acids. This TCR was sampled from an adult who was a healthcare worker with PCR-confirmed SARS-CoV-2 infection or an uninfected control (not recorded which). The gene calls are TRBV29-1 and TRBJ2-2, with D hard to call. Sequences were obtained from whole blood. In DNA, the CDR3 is TGCAGCGTTGACACCGGGGAGCTGTTTTTT. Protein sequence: CSVDTGELFF.